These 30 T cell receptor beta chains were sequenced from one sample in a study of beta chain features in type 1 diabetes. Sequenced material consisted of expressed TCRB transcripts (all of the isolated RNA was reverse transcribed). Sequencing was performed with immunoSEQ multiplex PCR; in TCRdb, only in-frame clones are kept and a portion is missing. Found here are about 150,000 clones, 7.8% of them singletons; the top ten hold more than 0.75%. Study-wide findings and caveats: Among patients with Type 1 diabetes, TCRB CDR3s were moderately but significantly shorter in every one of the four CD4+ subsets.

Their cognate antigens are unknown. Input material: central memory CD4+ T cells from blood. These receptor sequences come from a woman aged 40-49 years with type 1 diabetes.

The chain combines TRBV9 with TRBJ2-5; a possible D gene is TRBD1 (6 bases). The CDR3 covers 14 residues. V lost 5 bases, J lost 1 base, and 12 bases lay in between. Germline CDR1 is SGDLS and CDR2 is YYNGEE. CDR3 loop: CASSQGGSQETQYF. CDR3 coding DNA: TGTGCCAGCAGTCAAGGGGGTAGCCAAGAGACCCAGTACTTC.

DNA of the CDR3: TGTGCCAGCCCGAACTCCCGGGGCGAGCAGTACTTC. Translating gives CASPNSRGEQYF. The chain couples TRBV28 to TRBJ2-7, with D maybe TRBD2 (5 bases). Germline CDR1 MDHEN, CDR2 SYDVKM. CDR3 size: 12 residues. Trimming stripped 8 bases from V and 6 bases from J, with 14 bases between.

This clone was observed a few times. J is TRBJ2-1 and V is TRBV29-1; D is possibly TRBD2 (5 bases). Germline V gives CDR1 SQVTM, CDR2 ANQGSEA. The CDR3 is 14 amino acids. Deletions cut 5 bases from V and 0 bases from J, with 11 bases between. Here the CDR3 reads CSVFRTLSYNEQFF. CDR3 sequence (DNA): TGCAGCGTTTTTAGGACTCTCTCCTACAATGAGCAGTTCTTC.

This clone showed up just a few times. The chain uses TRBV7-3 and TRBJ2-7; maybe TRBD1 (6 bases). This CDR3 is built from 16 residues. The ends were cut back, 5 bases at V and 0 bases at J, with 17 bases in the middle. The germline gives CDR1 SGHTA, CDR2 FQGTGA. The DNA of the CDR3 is TGTGCCAGCAGCCCCAGGGGTGGGGACGGCTCCTACGAGCAGTACTTC. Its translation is CASSPRGGDGSYEQYF.

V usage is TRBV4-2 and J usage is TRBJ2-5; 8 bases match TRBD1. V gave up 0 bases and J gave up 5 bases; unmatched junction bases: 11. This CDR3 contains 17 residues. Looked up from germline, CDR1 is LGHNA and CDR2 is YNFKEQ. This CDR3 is CASSQDAGRTGWETQYF. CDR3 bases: TGTGCCAGCAGCCAAGATGCAGGTCGGACAGGGTGGGAGACCCAGTACTTC.

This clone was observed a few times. CDR3 amino acids: CASSQNLGANVLTF. The CDR3 nucleotides are TGCGCCAGCAGCCAAAATCTTGGGGCCAACGTCCTGACTTTC. The chain recombines TRBV4-1 with TRBJ2-6; no clear D. Germline assignment: CDR1 MGHRA and CDR2 YSYEKL. Trimming took off 2 bases at V and 3 bases at J, with 5 bases between the two ends. The CDR3 covers 14 residues.

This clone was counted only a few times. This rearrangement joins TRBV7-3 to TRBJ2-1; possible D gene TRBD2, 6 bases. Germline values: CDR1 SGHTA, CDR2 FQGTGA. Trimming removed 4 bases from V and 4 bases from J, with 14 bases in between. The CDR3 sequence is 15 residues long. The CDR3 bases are TGTGCCAGCAGCTCTGGGGTCAGCGGGTACAATGAGCAGTTCTTC. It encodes CASSSGVSGYNEQFF.

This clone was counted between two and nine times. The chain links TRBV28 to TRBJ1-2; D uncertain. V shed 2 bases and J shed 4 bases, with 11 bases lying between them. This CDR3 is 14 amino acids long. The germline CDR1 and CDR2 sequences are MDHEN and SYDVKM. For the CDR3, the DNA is TGTGCCAGCAGTTTAGAGGTCCAGTTCTATGGCTACACCTTC. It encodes CASSLEVQFYGYTF.

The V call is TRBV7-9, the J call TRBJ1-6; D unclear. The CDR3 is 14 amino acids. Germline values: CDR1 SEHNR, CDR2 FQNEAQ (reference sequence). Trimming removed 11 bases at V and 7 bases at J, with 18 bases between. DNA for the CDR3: TGTGCCGCCACGGACCGCGCGGGAAATTCACCCCTCCACTTT. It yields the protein CAATDRAGNSPLHF.

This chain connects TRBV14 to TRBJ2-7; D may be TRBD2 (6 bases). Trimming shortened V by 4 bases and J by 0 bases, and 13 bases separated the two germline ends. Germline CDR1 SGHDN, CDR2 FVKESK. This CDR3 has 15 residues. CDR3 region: CASSPRAGFSYEQYF. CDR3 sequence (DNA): TGTGCCAGCAGCCCCCGGGCGGGATTCTCCTACGAGCAGTACTTC.

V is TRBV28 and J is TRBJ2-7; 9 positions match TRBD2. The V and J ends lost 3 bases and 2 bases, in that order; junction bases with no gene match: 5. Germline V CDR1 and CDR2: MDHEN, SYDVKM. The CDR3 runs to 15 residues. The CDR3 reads CASSLLAGYTYEQYF. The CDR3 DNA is TGTGCCAGCAGTTTGCTAGCGGGGTACACCTACGAGCAGTACTTC.

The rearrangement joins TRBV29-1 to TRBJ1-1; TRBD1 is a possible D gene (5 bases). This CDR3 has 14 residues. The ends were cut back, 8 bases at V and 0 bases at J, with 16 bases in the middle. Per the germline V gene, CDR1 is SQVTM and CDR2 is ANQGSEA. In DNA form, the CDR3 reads TGCAGCACCACCCCCGGGGGGATGAACACTGAAGCTTTCTTT. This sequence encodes CSTTPGGMNTEAFF.

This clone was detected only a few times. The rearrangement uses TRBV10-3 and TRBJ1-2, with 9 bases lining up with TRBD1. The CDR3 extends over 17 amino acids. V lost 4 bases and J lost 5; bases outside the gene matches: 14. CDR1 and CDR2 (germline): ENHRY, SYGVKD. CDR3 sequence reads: CAISASRGGTGLYGYTF. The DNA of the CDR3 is TGTGCCATCAGTGCCTCCAGAGGGGGGACAGGGCTTTATGGCTACACCTTC.

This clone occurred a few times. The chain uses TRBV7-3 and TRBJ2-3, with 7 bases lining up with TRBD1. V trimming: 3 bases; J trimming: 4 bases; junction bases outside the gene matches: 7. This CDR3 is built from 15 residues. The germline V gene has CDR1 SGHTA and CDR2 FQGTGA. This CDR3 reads CASSFSTGQADTQYF. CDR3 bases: TGTGCCAGCAGCTTCTCGACAGGGCAAGCAGATACGCAGTATTTT.

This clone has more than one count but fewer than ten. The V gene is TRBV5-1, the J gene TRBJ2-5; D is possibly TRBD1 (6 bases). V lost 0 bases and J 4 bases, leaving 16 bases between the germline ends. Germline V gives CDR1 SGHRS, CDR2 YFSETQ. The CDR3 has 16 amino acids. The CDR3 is CASSLAGQRSGETQYF. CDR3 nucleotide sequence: TGCGCCAGCAGCTTGGCCGGACAGCGGTCAGGAGAGACCCAGTACTTC.

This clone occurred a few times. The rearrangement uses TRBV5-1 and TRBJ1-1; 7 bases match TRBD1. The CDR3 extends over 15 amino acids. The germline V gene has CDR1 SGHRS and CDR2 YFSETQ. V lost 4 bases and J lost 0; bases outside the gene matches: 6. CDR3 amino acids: CASSRDSPMNTEAFF. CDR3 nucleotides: TGCGCCAGCAGCCGGGACAGCCCGATGAACACTGAAGCTTTCTTT.

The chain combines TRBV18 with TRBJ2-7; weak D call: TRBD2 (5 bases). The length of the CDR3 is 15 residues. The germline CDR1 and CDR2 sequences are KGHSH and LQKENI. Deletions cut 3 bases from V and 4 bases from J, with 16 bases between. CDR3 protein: CASSPNRDSGYEQYF. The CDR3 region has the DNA TGTGCCAGCTCACCCAACCGGGATAGTGGATACGAGCAGTACTTC.

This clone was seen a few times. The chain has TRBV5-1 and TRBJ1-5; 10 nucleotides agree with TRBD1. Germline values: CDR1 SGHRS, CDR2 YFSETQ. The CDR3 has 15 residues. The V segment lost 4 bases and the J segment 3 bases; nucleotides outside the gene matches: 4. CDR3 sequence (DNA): TGCGCCAGCAGCCGAGGGACAGGGGACAATCAGCCCCAGCATTTT. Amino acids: CASSRGTGDNQPQHF.

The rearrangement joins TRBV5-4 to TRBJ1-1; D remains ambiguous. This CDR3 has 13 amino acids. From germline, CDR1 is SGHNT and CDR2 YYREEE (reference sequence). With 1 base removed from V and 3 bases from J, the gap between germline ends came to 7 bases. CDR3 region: CASSLQEDTEAFF. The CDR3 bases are TGTGCCAGCAGCTTGCAGGAAGACACTGAAGCTTTCTTT. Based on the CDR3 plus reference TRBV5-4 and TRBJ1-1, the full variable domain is ETGVTQSPTHLIKTRGQQVTLRCSSQSGHNTVSWYQQALGQGPQFIFQYYREEENGRGNFPPRFSGLQFPNYSSELNVNALELDDSALYLCASSLQEDTEAFFGQGTRLTVV.

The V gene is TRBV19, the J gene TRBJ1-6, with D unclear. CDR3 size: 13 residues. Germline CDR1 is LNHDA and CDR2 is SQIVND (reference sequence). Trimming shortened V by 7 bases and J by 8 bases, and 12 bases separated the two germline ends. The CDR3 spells CASKQRSDSPLHF. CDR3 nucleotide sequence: TGTGCCAGTAAACAGCGGAGTGATTCACCCCTCCACTTT.

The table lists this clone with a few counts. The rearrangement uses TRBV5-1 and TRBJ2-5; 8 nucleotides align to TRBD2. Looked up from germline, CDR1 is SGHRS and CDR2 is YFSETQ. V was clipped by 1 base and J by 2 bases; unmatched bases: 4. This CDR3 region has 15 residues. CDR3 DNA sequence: TGCGCCAGCAGCTTGCGCGGGGGGTTTCAAGAGACCCAGTACTTC. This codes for CASSLRGGFQETQYF.

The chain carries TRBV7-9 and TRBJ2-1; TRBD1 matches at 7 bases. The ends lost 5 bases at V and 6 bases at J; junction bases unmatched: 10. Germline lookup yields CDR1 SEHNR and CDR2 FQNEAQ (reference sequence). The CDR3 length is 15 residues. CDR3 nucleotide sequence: TGTGCCAGCAGCCCCCGGACAGGAGTAATCAATGAGCAGTTCTTC. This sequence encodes CASSPRTGVINEQFF.

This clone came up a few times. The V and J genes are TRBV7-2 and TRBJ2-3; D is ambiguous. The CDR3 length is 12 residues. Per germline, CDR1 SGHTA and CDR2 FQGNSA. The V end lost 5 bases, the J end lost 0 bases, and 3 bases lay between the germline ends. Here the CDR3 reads CASSPSTDTQYF. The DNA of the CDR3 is TGTGCCAGCAGCCCAAGCACAGATACGCAGTATTTT.

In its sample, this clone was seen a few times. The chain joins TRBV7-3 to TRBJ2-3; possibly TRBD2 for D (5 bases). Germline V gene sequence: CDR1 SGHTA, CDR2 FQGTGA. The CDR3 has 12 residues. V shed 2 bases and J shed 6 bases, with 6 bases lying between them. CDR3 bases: TGTGCCAGCAGCTTAGGGGAGGATACGCAGTATTTT. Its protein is CASSLGEDTQYF. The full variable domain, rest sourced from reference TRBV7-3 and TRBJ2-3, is GAGVSQTPSNKVTEKGKYVELRCDPISGHTALYWYRQSLGQGPEFLIYFQGTGAADDSGLPNDRFFAVRPEGSVSTLKIQRTERGDSAVYLCASSLGEDTQYFGPGTRLTVL.

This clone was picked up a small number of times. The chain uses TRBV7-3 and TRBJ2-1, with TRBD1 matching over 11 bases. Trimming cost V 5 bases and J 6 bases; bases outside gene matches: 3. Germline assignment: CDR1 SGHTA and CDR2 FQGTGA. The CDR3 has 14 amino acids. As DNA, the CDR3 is TGTGCCAGCAGCCGGGACAGGGGGATCAATGAGCAGTTCTTC. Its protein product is CASSRDRGINEQFF.

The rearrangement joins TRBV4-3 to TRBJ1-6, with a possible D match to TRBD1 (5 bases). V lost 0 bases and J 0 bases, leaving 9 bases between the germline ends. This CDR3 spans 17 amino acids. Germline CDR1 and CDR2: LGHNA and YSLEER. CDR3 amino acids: CASSQELQDSYNSPLHF. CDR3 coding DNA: TGCGCCAGCAGCCAAGAGTTACAGGACTCCTATAATTCACCCCTCCACTTT.

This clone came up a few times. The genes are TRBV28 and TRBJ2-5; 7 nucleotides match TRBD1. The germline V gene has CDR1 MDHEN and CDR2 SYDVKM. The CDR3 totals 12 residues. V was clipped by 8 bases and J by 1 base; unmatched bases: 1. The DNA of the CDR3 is TGTGCCAGCCGACAGGGCCAAGAGACCCAGTACTTC. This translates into CASRQGQETQYF. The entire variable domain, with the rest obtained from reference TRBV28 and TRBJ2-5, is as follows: DVKVTQSSRYLVKRTGEKVFLECVQDMDHENMFWYRQDPGLGLRLIYFSYDVKMKEKGDIPEGYSVSREKKERFSLILESASTNQTSMYLCASRQGQETQYFGPGTRLLVL.

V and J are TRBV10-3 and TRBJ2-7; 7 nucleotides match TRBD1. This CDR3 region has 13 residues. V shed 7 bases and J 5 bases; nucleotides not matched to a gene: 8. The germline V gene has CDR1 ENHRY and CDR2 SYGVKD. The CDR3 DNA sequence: TGTGCCATCAAGGACCAGGGGGTAGACGAGCAGTACTTC. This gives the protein CAIKDQGVDEQYF.

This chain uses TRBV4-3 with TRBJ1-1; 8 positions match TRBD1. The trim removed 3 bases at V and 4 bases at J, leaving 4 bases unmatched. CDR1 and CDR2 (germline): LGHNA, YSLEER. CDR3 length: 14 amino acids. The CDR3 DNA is TGCGCCAGCAGCCAGACAGGGGCTGGCACTGAAGCTTTCTTT. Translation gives CASSQTGAGTEAFF.

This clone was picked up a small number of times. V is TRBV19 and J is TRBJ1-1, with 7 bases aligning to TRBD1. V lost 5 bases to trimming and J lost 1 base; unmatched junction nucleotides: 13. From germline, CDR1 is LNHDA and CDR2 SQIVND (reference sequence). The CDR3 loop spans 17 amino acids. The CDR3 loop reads CASSLHRRQGGNTEAFF. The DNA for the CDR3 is TGTGCCAGTAGTCTACATCGGAGACAGGGAGGGAACACTGAAGCTTTCTTT.